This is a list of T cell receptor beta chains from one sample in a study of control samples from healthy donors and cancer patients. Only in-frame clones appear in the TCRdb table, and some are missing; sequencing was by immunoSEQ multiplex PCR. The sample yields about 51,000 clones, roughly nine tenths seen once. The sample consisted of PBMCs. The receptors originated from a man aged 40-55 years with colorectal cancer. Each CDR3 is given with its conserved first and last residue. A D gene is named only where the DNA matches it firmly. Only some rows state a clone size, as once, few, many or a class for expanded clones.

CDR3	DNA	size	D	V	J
CASSDSGGATDTQYF	TGTGCCAGCAGTGACTCTGGGGGCGCCACAGATACGCAGTATTTT	.	.	TRBV6-4	TRBJ2-3
CASSEWQITDTQYF	TGTGCCAGCAGTGAATGGCAGATCACAGATACGCAGTATTTT	.	.	TRBV6-1	TRBJ2-3
CASSQNYQGGGKLFF	TGCGCCAGCAGCCAAAATTATCAGGGCGGAGGAAAACTGTTTTTT	.	.	TRBV4-3	TRBJ1-4
CASSLRQQETQYF	TGCGCCAGCAGCTTGCGACAGCAAGAGACCCAGTACTTC	.	.	TRBV5-1	TRBJ2-5
CASSASGRRSYNEQFF	TGTGCCAGCAGCGCAAGCGGGAGACGCTCCTACAATGAGCAGTTCTTC	.	TRBD2	TRBV9	TRBJ2-1
CASCTGGANEKLFF	TGTGCCAGCTGTACAGGGGGCGCAAATGAAAAACTGTTTTTT	.	TRBD1	TRBV2	TRBJ1-4
CASSSPGDSGSRETQYF	TGTGCCAGCAGCTCACCCGGTGACAGCGGGAGTAGAGAGACCCAGTACTTC	.	TRBD2	TRBV7-2	TRBJ2-5
CASSLSGPTDTQYF	TGTGCCAGCAGCTTAAGTGGCCCCACAGATACGCAGTATTTT	.	.	TRBV7-2	TRBJ2-3
CASSLGDRALGYEQFF	TGTGCCAGCAGCTTAGGGGACAGGGCTCTAGGCTATGAGCAGTTCTTC	.	TRBD1	TRBV7-9	TRBJ2-1
CASSWTGYEQYF	TGCGCCAGCAGCTGGACAGGCTACGAGCAGTACTTC	once	TRBD1	TRBV5-1	TRBJ2-7
CATSESQGAGTQYF	TGTGCCACCAGTGAGTCGCAGGGGGCAGGTACGCAGTATTTT	.	TRBD1	TRBV24-1	TRBJ2-3
CASSQEATGDQPQHF	TGCGCCAGCAGCCAAGAAGCGACAGGGGATCAGCCCCAGCATTTT	.	TRBD1	TRBV4-1	TRBJ1-5
CASSGTRDSPLHF	TGCGCCAGCAGCGGAACCAGGGACTCACCCCTCCACTTT	.	.	TRBV5-1	TRBJ1-6
CASSRRQGRPTNEKLFF	TGTGCCAGCAGTCGAAGACAGGGAAGACCAACTAATGAAAAACTGTTTTTT	.	TRBD1	TRBV6-6	TRBJ1-4
CASSQVPGTLFDNEQFF	TGCGCCAGCAGCCAAGTACCCGGGACGTTATTTGACAATGAGCAGTTCTTC	.	.	TRBV4-1	TRBJ2-1
CASRVGGTGSPLHF	TGTGCCAGCAGGGTAGGGGGGACCGGGTCACCCCTCCACTTT	.	.	TRBV2	TRBJ1-6
CATSRDSYGSGTDTQYF	TGTGCCACCAGCAGAGATTCGTACGGGAGTGGGACAGATACGCAGTATTTT	once	.	TRBV15	TRBJ2-3
CASSLRQGAQAFF	TGTGCCAGCAGTCTAAGACAGGGGGCGCAGGCTTTCTTT	.	TRBD1	TRBV12-3/TRBV12-4	TRBJ1-1
CASSWDRGRGGTEAFF	TGTGCCAGCAGTTGGGACAGGGGGCGCGGTGGCACTGAAGCTTTCTTT	few	TRBD1	TRBV28	TRBJ1-1
CASSYGPPGQGFSPLHF	TGCGCCAGCAGCTACGGGCCCCCGGGACAGGGGTTTTCACCCCTCCACTTT	.	TRBD1	TRBV5-1	TRBJ1-6
CASSYSEPSAYEQYF	TGTGCCAGCAGTTACTCGGAACCTAGCGCGTACGAGCAGTACTTC	.	.	TRBV6-6	TRBJ2-7
CASSLGGGEKLFF	TGTGCCAGCAGTTTGGGGGGAGGTGAAAAACTGTTTTTT	.	.	TRBV27	TRBJ1-4
CASSLGVRGTYTEAFF	TGTGCCAGCAGCTTGGGGGTCCGGGGAACGTACACTGAAGCTTTCTTT	.	.	TRBV5-6	TRBJ1-1
CASRRTGSLNTEAFF	TGTGCCAGCAGAAGGACAGGGAGCTTGAACACTGAAGCTTTCTTT	.	TRBD1	TRBV7-9	TRBJ1-1
CAWSVRRGETQYF	TGTGCCTGGAGTGTCCGGCGGGGAGAGACCCAGTACTTC	.	.	TRBV30	TRBJ2-5
CASSQRVGPWDEQFF	TGTGCCAGCAGTCAACGGGTCGGACCTTGGGATGAGCAGTTCTTC	.	.	TRBV3-1/TRBV3-2	TRBJ2-1
CATSAYTGELFF	TGTGCCACCAGTGCTTACACCGGGGAGCTGTTTTTT	once	.	TRBV24-1	TRBJ2-2
CASSQGPQGFEQYF	TGTGCCAGCAGCCAGGGTCCCCAAGGGTTCGAGCAGTACTTC	.	.	TRBV3-1/TRBV3-2	TRBJ2-7
CATIEGGPPNQPQHF	TGTGCCACCATCGAGGGGGGGCCTCCCAATCAGCCCCAGCATTTT	.	.	TRBV6-6	TRBJ1-5
CASSPRAGGGVNTEAFF	TGTGCCAGCTCACCGCGGGCAGGGGGTGGGGTGAACACTGAAGCTTTCTTT	.	TRBD1	TRBV18	TRBJ1-1
CASSEWGSLRSF	TGTGCCAGCAGTGAATGGGGGAGCCTAAGGAGTTTT	.	.	TRBV6-1	TRBJ1-5
CASSEKWLKNSPLHF	TGCGCCAGCAGTGAGAAGTGGTTGAAAAATTCACCCCTCCACTTT	.	.	TRBV10-2	TRBJ1-6
CASNGQGVGDEQFF	TGTGCCAGCAACGGACAGGGCGTGGGGGATGAGCAGTTCTTC	.	TRBD1	TRBV2	TRBJ2-1
CACSGRRITDTQYF	TGTGCCTGTTCGGGGAGGAGAATAACAGATACGCAGTATTTT	.	.	TRBV30	TRBJ2-3
CASSQLRGLAEKLFF	TGCGCCAGCAGCCAATTAAGGGGGCTTGCTGAAAAACTGTTTTTT	.	TRBD1	TRBV4-3	TRBJ1-4
CASRAGGSGANVLTF	TGTGCCAGCAGGGCAGGGGGATCTGGGGCCAACGTCCTGACTTTC	.	TRBD1	TRBV2	TRBJ2-6
CASSLTVGYEQYF	TGTGCCAGCAGTTTAACTGTCGGGTACGAGCAGTACTTC	.	.	TRBV12-3/TRBV12-4	TRBJ2-7
CASSPTSGIRNEQFF	TGTGCCAGCAGTCCGACTAGCGGGATTCGGAATGAGCAGTTCTTC	once	TRBD2	TRBV27	TRBJ2-1